A single sample gave rise to the 9 T cell receptor beta chains below, sequenced in a study of control samples from healthy donors and cancer patients (dated by TCRdb to 2018 to 2020). Receptor amplification or capture employed the immunoSEQ multiplex PCR assay. The source is immuneACCESS, and TCRdb retained only in-frame sequences with V and J called. Part of the clones is not carried over; for the studies checked, unresolved V genes explain less than half of this, and the remainder is unexplained. This sample gives tens of thousands of clones in total; about 95% of them show up just once. The ten largest make up under 3.5% of the sample. Specimen: blood. The receptors stem from a woman in her 30s in good health.

This rearrangement joins TRBV9 to TRBJ1-4; a possible D gene is TRBD1 (6 bases). Trimming left V 4 bases short and J 5 bases short, with 15 bases between. Looked up from germline, CDR1 is SGDLS and CDR2 is YYNGEE. CDR3 size: 15 residues. CDR3 residues: CASSSQDSYNEKLFF. The CDR3 region has the DNA TGTGCCAGCAGCTCCCAGGACAGTTACAATGAAAAACTGTTTTTT.

This clone appeared once. DNA for the CDR3: TGTGCCACCGGCCGCAGAGCACACTCTGGAAACACCATATATTTT. Residues: CATGRRAHSGNTIYF. The gene calls are TRBV15 and TRBJ1-3; D call uncertain. CDR1 and CDR2 from the germline V gene are LNHNV and YYDKDF (reference sequence). This CDR3 has 15 residues. Deletions cut 8 bases from V and 0 bases from J, with 14 bases between.

This clone was detected a few times. This rearrangement joins TRBV3-1 (or the pseudogene TRBV3-2) to TRBJ2-2, with no clear D. Germline V CDR1 and CDR2: LGHDT, YNNKEL (reference sequence). The CDR3 sequence is 13 residues long. Trimming pared 1 base from V and 5 bases from J, leaving 5 bases between. The CDR3 DNA reads TGTGCCAGCAGCCAAGCCGTTACCGGGGAGCTGTTTTTT. Translation: CASSQAVTGELFF.

The V gene is TRBV18, the J gene TRBJ2-3; 10 positions match TRBD2. Germline CDR1 KGHSH, CDR2 LQKENI. V trimming: 3 bases; J trimming: 1 base; junction bases outside the gene matches: 1. The CDR3 runs to 15 residues. The CDR3 DNA reads TGTGCCAGCTCACCCGGACTAGCGGGCACAGATACGCAGTATTTT. It codes for CASSPGLAGTDTQYF.

V is TRBV20-1 and J is TRBJ2-1, with D uncertain. V lost 7 bases and J 7 bases, leaving 11 bases between the germline ends. The CDR3 extends over 11 amino acids. Per germline, CDR1 DFQATT and CDR2 SNEGSKA (reference sequence). Written as DNA, the CDR3 is TGCAGTGTCCCGCTAAAGAATGAGCAGTTCTTC. Protein product: CSVPLKNEQFF.

This chain connects TRBV6-2 or TRBV6-3 to TRBJ2-1; 12 nucleotides match TRBD2. The CDR3 extends over 17 amino acids. J lost 8 bases, V lost 2 bases, and 10 bases had no gene match. From germline, CDR1 is MNHEY and CDR2 SVGEGT. The CDR3 nucleotides are TGTGCCAGCAGTTACCCGTCTAGCGGGGGGGTAGGAGATGAGCAGTTCTTC. The encoded protein is CASSYPSSGGVGDEQFF.

Remarks on this clone: The sample contains more than one DNA sequence encoding this CDR3. The chain links TRBV29-1 to TRBJ1-2; D is uncertain. V was shortened by 3 bases and J by 2 bases, with 7 bases between the two germline ends. Germline V CDR1 and CDR2: SQVTM, ANQGSEA. This CDR3 is 12 amino acids long. CDR3 region: CSVDGRNYGYTF. For the CDR3, the DNA is TGCAGCGTTGATGGCCGGAACTATGGCTACACCTTC.

The V and J genes are TRBV13 and TRBJ1-1, with D tentatively TRBD1 (5 bases). The CDR3 length is 13 residues. The germline gives CDR1 PRHDT, CDR2 FYEKMQ (reference sequence). Trimming removed 1 base from V and 6 bases from J, with 9 bases in between. CDR3 amino acids: CASSLEGIAEAFF. The CDR3 DNA reads TGTGCCAGCAGCTTAGAGGGGATCGCTGAAGCTTTCTTT.

The chain is built from TRBV18 and TRBJ1-5; 8 nucleotides align to TRBD1. V shed 1 base and J 3 bases; nucleotides not matched to a gene: 2. CDR1 is KGHSH and CDR2 is LQKENI in the germline V gene. The CDR3 length is 15 residues. The CDR3 reads CASSPRTGFNQPQHF. The CDR3 bases are TGTGCCAGCTCACCACGGACAGGGTTCAATCAGCCCCAGCATTTT.